Included here is one T cell receptor (beta chain) sequence, with context. Its antigen remains unknown. This sample stems from a study of cytomegalovirus exposure and HLA in healthy donors. Study-level points and caveats: TCR association rates varied by HLA locus in a later analysis, with DRB1 highest and HLA-C lowest. Some public TCRs appeared in many individuals, while most sequences were rare. It was reported in a later analysis that an Asian-associated ancestry cluster showed fewer N-insertions than the roughly 670-donor mean. Later examination showed HLA-associated TCR beta chains had greater clonal expansion than equally common others.

In germline, CDR1 is MNHEY, CDR2 SVGAGI. Trimming stripped 8 bases from V and 3 bases from J, with 5 bases between. The CDR3 runs 10 residues. 13 Jbeta primers and 60 Vbeta primers were used for the PCR. Produced via immunoSEQ multiplex PCR; TCRdb's table is partial and in-frame only. The sample lists over 150,000 clones; 76% were seen once. The chain joins TRBV6-5 to TRBJ2-7; no clear D. The sequencing sample was made of PBMCs. The origin of this receptor is a man between 60 and 70 years old in good health and CMV-seronegative. This CDR3 reads CASGVYEQYF. CDR3 sequence (DNA): TGTGCCAGCGGAGTCTACGAGCAGTACTTC.